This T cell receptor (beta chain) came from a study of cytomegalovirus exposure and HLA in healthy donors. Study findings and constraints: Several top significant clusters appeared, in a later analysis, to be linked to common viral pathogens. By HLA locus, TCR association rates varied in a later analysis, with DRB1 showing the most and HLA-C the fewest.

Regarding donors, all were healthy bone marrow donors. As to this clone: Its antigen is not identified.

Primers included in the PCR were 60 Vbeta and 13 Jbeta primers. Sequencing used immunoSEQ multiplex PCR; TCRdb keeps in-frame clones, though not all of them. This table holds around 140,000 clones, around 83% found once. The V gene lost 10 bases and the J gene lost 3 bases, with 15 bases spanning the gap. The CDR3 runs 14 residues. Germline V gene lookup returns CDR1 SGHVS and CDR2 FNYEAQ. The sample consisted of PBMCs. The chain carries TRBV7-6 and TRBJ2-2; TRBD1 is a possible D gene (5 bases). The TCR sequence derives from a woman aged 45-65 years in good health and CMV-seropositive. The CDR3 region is CATTEGVDTGELFF. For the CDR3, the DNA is TGTGCCACAACAGAAGGGGTGGACACCGGGGAGCTGTTTTTT.